A single sample is the source of the 5 T cell receptor beta chains below, sequenced in a study of T cells in tuberculosis (dated by TCRdb to between 2018 and 2020). Receptor amplification or capture employed the immunoSEQ multiplex PCR assay. TCRdb took over this immuneACCESS table, retaining in-frame rearrangements with V and J assigned. Such tables are incomplete; in checked studies, under half of the missing clones stem from an unresolved V gene, and the remainder is unexplained. The table for this sample lists about 44,000 clones; more than 90% of them were counted only once. Jointly, the top ten make up around 7% of the sample. The sequenced sample was PBMCs. These receptors all stem from a donor aged 10-35 years with latent tuberculosis or without tuberculosis infection.

V is TRBV29-1 and J is TRBJ2-2; D unclear. V lost 7 bases and J lost 3, with 6 bases in between. Germline V gene data show CDR1 as SQVTM and CDR2 as ANQGSEA. The CDR3 runs 11 residues. This CDR3 is CSAQDTGELFF. The CDR3 DNA sequence: TGCAGCGCCCAGGACACCGGGGAGCTGTTTTTT.

The rearrangement joins TRBV28 to TRBJ1-4; D remains unclear. CDR3 size: 16 residues. From germline, CDR1 is MDHEN and CDR2 SYDVKM. V lost 3 bases and J 0 bases, leaving 11 bases between the germline ends. Written as DNA, the CDR3 is TGTGCCAGCAGTTTCTTAGGTGGAGCAACTAATGAAAAACTGTTTTTT. It codes for CASSFLGGATNEKLFF.

The chain links TRBV5-1 to TRBJ2-5, with 8 bases identical to TRBD1. CDR3 length equals 13 residues. V lost 4 bases to trimming and J lost 4 bases; unmatched junction nucleotides: 3. CDR1 is SGHRS, CDR2 YFSETQ, per germline. Written as DNA, the CDR3 is TGCGCCAGCAGCCTGGACAGGGCAGAGACCCAGTACTTC. It specifies CASSLDRAETQYF.

The V gene is TRBV7-8, the J gene TRBJ1-5; D may be TRBD1 (6 bases). CDR3 length equals 14 residues. Germline loops: CDR1 SGHVS, CDR2 FQNEAQ. Trimming shortened V by 3 bases and J by 6 bases, and 12 bases separated the two germline ends. This CDR3 reads CASSFLGQFQPQHF. DNA of the CDR3: TGTGCCAGCAGCTTTCTCGGACAGTTTCAGCCCCAGCATTTT.

The rearrangement links TRBV19 to TRBJ2-1; 11 positions match TRBD2. Losses at the gene ends were 3 bases for V and 4 bases for J; bases not matched to a gene: 2. This CDR3 has 15 residues. Germline assignment: CDR1 LNHDA and CDR2 SQIVND (reference sequence). This CDR3 is CASSMTSGAYNEQFF. The CDR3 DNA reads TGTGCCAGTAGTATGACTAGCGGGGCATACAATGAGCAGTTCTTC.